Presented here are 26 T cell receptor beta chains from one specimen sequenced in a study of blood T cell repertoires in COVID-19. Sequenced by immunoSEQ multiplex PCR; TCRdb stores in-frame clones only, minus some. Of some 400,000 clones in the sample, more than 75% were seen once. Sequencing used peripheral blood. These receptors were collected from a human donor in a cohort sampled during active COVID-19.

The V call is TRBV19, the J call TRBJ1-2; tentatively, D is TRBD1 (6 bases). Germline CDR1 and CDR2: LNHDA and SQIVND (reference sequence). The ends were cut back, 5 bases at V and 3 bases at J, with 13 bases in the middle. The CDR3 is made up of 14 amino acids. As DNA, the CDR3 is TGTGCCAGTAGTTTACGGACAGAATACTATGGCTACACCTTC. Amino acids: CASSLRTEYYGYTF.

V is TRBV10-3 and J is TRBJ1-2; the D is unclear. The germline V and J ends were trimmed by 5 bases and 4 bases, with 17 bases remaining between them. This CDR3 comprises 15 residues. Germline V gene data show CDR1 as ENHRY and CDR2 as SYGVKD. The CDR3 is CAISQDLRFGYGYTF. For the CDR3, the DNA is TGTGCCATCAGTCAGGATCTCAGGTTTGGCTATGGCTACACCTTC.

This chain connects TRBV5-1 to TRBJ1-2; TRBD1 matches at 8 bases. The CDR3 totals 15 residues. V lost 5 bases, J lost 3 bases, and 9 bases stayed unmatched. Germline CDR1 SGHRS, CDR2 YFSETQ. DNA of the CDR3: TGCGCCAGCAGTCGGACAGGGCCTCCTGACTATGGCTACACCTTC. The encoded protein is CASSRTGPPDYGYTF.

The V and J genes are TRBV2 and TRBJ2-1, with 9 bases identical to TRBD2. Trimming cost V 4 bases and J 9 bases; bases outside gene matches: 10. The CDR3 covers 15 residues. In germline, CDR1 is SNHLY, CDR2 FYNNEI. The DNA for the CDR3 is TGTGCCAGCAGTGGCGGGGGGGGGAGGTTTGGTGAGCAGTTCTTC. Amino acids: CASSGGGGRFGEQFF.

V gene TRBV12-2 combines with J gene TRBJ2-3; the tabulated D call, TRBD1, remains unverified against the DNA. TRBV12-2 is a documented pseudogene. The CDR3 runs 17 residues. The CDR3 is CASRLGPTGVSTDTQYF. The CDR3 nucleotides are TGTGCAAGTCGCTTAGGACCGACAGGGGTAAGCACAGATACGCAGTATTTT.

The V call is TRBV6-2 or TRBV6-3, the J call TRBJ2-3, with D possibly being TRBD2 (6 bases). CDR3 size: 15 residues. In germline, CDR1 is MNHEY, CDR2 SVGEGT. Between the trimmed V and J ends, which lost 0 bases and 6 bases, there was a span of 13 bases. The CDR3 DNA sequence: TGTGCCAGCAGTTACTCTCCAGGAGGGAGGGATACGCAGTATTTT. Translating it yields CASSYSPGGRDTQYF.

V gene TRBV15 combines with J gene TRBJ2-3; 12 nucleotides line up with TRBD1. The CDR3 contains 16 residues. The germline CDR1 and CDR2 sequences are LNHNV and YYDKDF (reference sequence). Trimming removed 3 bases from V and 4 bases from J; junction bases left unmatched: 5. In DNA form, the CDR3 reads TGTGCCACCAGCAGGTCGGGACAGGGGGCGGCAGATACGCAGTATTTT. This encodes CATSRSGQGAADTQYF.

The chain employs TRBV19 and TRBJ2-3; 7 nucleotides agree with TRBD1. Looked up from germline, CDR1 is LNHDA and CDR2 is SQIVND (reference sequence). With 6 bases clipped from V and 0 bases from J, the junction kept 12 bases outside the gene matches. The CDR3 has 17 amino acids. CDR3 region: CASSYDTGTASTDTQYF. CDR3 coding DNA: TGTGCCAGTAGCTACGATACTGGGACAGCAAGCACAGATACGCAGTATTTT.

The chain combines TRBV19 with TRBJ1-1; 8 nucleotides align to TRBD1. Looked up from germline, CDR1 is LNHDA and CDR2 is SQIVND (reference sequence). This CDR3 has 15 residues. J lost 3 bases, V lost 4 bases, and 7 bases had no gene match. The CDR3 sequence is CASSRRTGRDTEAFF. CDR3 bases: TGTGCCAGTAGTAGACGGACAGGGAGGGACACTGAAGCTTTCTTT.

V usage is TRBV9 and J usage is TRBJ2-2, with TRBD2 matching 9 bases. CDR3 size: 17 residues. Unmatched junction bases numbered 10, after V lost 4 bases and J lost 3 bases. Germline V CDR1 and CDR2: SGDLS, YYNGEE. The CDR3 spells CASSSPSKRGDTGELFF. For the CDR3, the DNA is TGTGCCAGCAGCTCCCCGTCTAAGCGGGGGGACACCGGGGAGCTGTTTTTT.

The gene calls are TRBV7-9 and TRBJ2-3; D might be TRBD2 (6 bases). Deletions cut 5 bases from V and 4 bases from J, with 19 bases between. The CDR3 is 16 residues long. Germline V CDR1 and CDR2: SEHNR, FQNEAQ (reference sequence). The CDR3 nucleotides are TGTGCCAGCAGCCTCACCGGGAGTGGTGGGGCAGATACGCAGTATTTT. This encodes CASSLTGSGGADTQYF.

CDR3 coding DNA: TGTGCCAGCAGCCGCCGGACAGGGGGCGAGCAGTACTTC. Protein product: CASSRRTGGEQYF. The V call is TRBV14, the J call TRBJ2-7; 10 positions agree with TRBD1. V lost 4 bases to trimming and J lost 6 bases; unmatched junction nucleotides: 3. Germline V CDR1 and CDR2: SGHDN, FVKESK. The CDR3 totals 13 residues.

This chain uses TRBV30 with TRBJ1-3; 11 bases are a match to TRBD1. Per germline, CDR1 GTSNPN and CDR2 SVGIG (reference sequence). The CDR3 covers 21 residues. With 2 bases clipped from V and 0 bases from J, the junction kept 18 bases outside the gene matches. CDR3 bases: TGTGCCTGGAGTACAGCCCAGGAAGGGACAGGGGGATACTTCTCTGGAAACACCATATATTTT. It specifies CAWSTAQEGTGGYFSGNTIYF.

The V call is TRBV9, the J call TRBJ2-5, with 9 positions matching TRBD1. V was pared by 4 bases and J by 7 bases, with 11 bases of the junction left unmatched. The germline CDR1 and CDR2 sequences are SGDLS and YYNGEE. There are 15 residues in the CDR3. Written as DNA, the CDR3 is TGTGCCAGCAGCCCGGGGGACAGGGTGGATGGGACCCAGTACTTC. This translates into CASSPGDRVDGTQYF.

V is TRBV30 and J is TRBJ1-1; D call uncertain. Germline V lookup: CDR1 GTSNPN, CDR2 SVGIG (reference sequence). The CDR3 is made up of 12 amino acids. Written as DNA, the CDR3 is TGTGCTTCGGGTCATGAAAGGATATCGGCTTTCTTT. Translated, it gives CASGHERISAFF.

The chain combines TRBV5-1 with TRBJ2-7, with D perhaps TRBD1 (5 bases). Germline values: CDR1 SGHRS, CDR2 YFSETQ. Trimming left V 2 bases short and J 2 bases short, with 8 bases between. CDR3 length equals 13 residues. The CDR3 DNA reads as TGCGCCAGCAGCTTTGACAGCCCCTACGAGCAGTACTTC. Protein: CASSFDSPYEQYF.

This clone was counted between two and nine times. The chain is built from TRBV19 and TRBJ1-1, with D possibly being TRBD1 (6 bases). This CDR3 has 16 amino acids. Looked up from germline, CDR1 is LNHDA and CDR2 is SQIVND (reference sequence). The V and J ends lost 5 bases and 0 bases respectively, with 16 bases between them. The CDR3 reads CASSRRQVLLNTEAFF. CDR3 coding DNA: TGTGCCAGTAGTCGGAGACAGGTGCTATTGAACACTGAAGCTTTCTTT.

This chain joins TRBV3-1 (or the pseudogene TRBV3-2) and TRBJ1-3; 7 bases match TRBD1. Germline CDR1 LGHDT, CDR2 YNNKEL (reference sequence). This CDR3 contains 18 residues. V dropped 0 bases and J dropped 0; count of bases not matched to a gene: 8. CDR3: CASSQDRDRVSSGNTIYF. CDR3 sequence (DNA): TGTGCCAGCAGCCAAGATCGTGACAGGGTTAGCTCTGGAAACACCATATATTTT.

The V gene is TRBV19, the J gene TRBJ2-2, with 7 bases aligning to TRBD1. J lost 2 bases, V lost 1 base, and 10 bases had no gene match. This CDR3 is 18 amino acids long. The germline gives CDR1 LNHDA, CDR2 SQIVND (reference sequence). The CDR3 DNA follows: TGTGCCAGTAGTATAGGGAGTGTATGGACAGGCAACACCGGGGAGCTGTTTTTT. This sequence encodes CASSIGSVWTGNTGELFF.

The gene calls are TRBV28 and TRBJ1-5; 9 bases are a match to TRBD1. Unmatched junction bases numbered 14, after V lost 5 bases and J lost 6 bases. The CDR3 has 17 residues. Per germline, CDR1 MDHEN and CDR2 SYDVKM. The CDR3: CASSPGTGSIQSQPQHF. In DNA form, the CDR3 reads TGTGCCAGCAGTCCCGGGACAGGGTCAATCCAAAGTCAGCCCCAGCATTTT.

The V call is TRBV16, the J call TRBJ1-1; TRBD1 is a possible D gene (5 bases). The CDR3 totals 15 residues. Germline V CDR1 and CDR2: KGHSY, FQNENV. V was cut by 2 bases and J by 4 bases, with 14 bases left in between. CDR3 coding DNA: TGTGCCAGCAGCCAAGAGCAGGGAGGACCCACTGAAGCTTTCTTT. Amino acids: CASSQEQGGPTEAFF.

The J gene is TRBJ2-5, the V gene TRBV4-2; D is perhaps TRBD2 (5 bases). CDR3 length: 14 amino acids. Germline-derived CDR1 and CDR2 are LGHNA and YNFKEQ. The V end was cut by 0 bases, the J end by 4 bases, with 9 bases between. In DNA, the CDR3 is TGTGCCAGCAGCCAAGATCGAGGGAGAGAGACCCAGTACTTC. Translation gives CASSQDRGRETQYF.

V usage is TRBV19 and J usage is TRBJ2-2; 15 bases align to TRBD2. Germline CDR1 reads LNHDA; CDR2 reads SQIVND (reference sequence). The CDR3 has 18 amino acids. The ends lost 7 bases at V and 3 bases at J; junction bases unmatched: 9. The CDR3 protein is CASMGTSGRFVDTGELFF. CDR3 in DNA: TGTGCCAGTATGGGGACTAGCGGGAGGTTCGTGGACACCGGGGAGCTGTTTTTT.

The chain uses TRBV10-3 and TRBJ2-7; 16 nucleotides line up with TRBD2. This CDR3 region has 19 residues. J gave up 2 bases and V 3 bases, and 10 bases lay outside the gene matches. Germline-derived CDR1 and CDR2 are ENHRY and SYGVKD. This CDR3 reads CAISEAGTSGRDGAYEQYF. The CDR3 nucleotides read TGTGCCATCAGTGAAGCCGGGACTAGCGGGAGGGACGGCGCCTACGAGCAGTACTTC.

This clone was counted a few times. The chain couples TRBV3-1 (or the pseudogene TRBV3-2) to TRBJ1-3; no firm D call. The CDR3 extends over 16 amino acids. The germline V and J ends were trimmed by 4 bases and 0 bases, with 13 bases remaining between them. The germline V gene encodes CDR1 LGHDT and CDR2 YNNKEL (reference sequence). In nucleotides, the CDR3 is TGTGCCAGCAGCCTCTTCGGGGATTACTCTGGAAACACCATATATTTT. As protein: CASSLFGDYSGNTIYF.

The chain is built from TRBV10-3 and TRBJ2-3; TRBD2 matches at 8 bases. The CDR3 has 17 residues. Germline trimming cut 3 bases from V and 6 bases from J; bases unmatched to any gene: 14. Germline assignment: CDR1 ENHRY and CDR2 SYGVKD. CDR3 residues: CAISDPSSGGGLDTQYF. The CDR3 region has the DNA TGTGCCATCAGTGACCCTTCCAGCGGGGGCGGTTTGGATACGCAGTATTTT.